This entry is about one T cell receptor beta chain. Original processing notes: Scientists estimated how many nucleated cells there were by amplifying reference gene primers. Here immunoSEQ multiplex PCR was the method, and the copy in TCRdb shows in-frame clones only, minus some. V and J calls and clone size are given by that table; D and trimming were obtained from the DNA. The sample lists tens of thousands of clones, roughly 87% occurring once. These data are taken from a study of blood T cell repertoires in COVID-19. Overall study: Some COVID-19 samples were acute and others convalescent; all came from the United States, Italy and Spain. PBMCs, B-cell-depleted T cells, or T cells provided the cDNA or gDNA that made up the material.

The CDR3 sequence is 17 residues long. Per germline, CDR1 SGHRS and CDR2 YFSETQ. V lost 3 bases, J lost 5 bases, and 15 bases stayed unmatched. The V and J genes are TRBV5-1 and TRBJ2-5; 8 nucleotides line up with TRBD1. This TCR came from a man in his forties or fifties with active COVID-19. What was sequenced was peripheral blood. CDR3 in amino acids: CASSSTYQGAPGETQYF. As DNA, the CDR3 is TGCGCCAGCAGCTCCACCTACCAGGGGGCGCCGGGGGAGACCCAGTACTTC.